A single sample is the source of the 2 T cell receptor beta chains below, sequenced in a study of shared clonotypes between healthy human individuals. TCRdb's copy holds only in-frame clones and misses some; the assay was immunoSEQ multiplex PCR. Counted here are hundreds of thousands of clones, almost 97% occurring once; the ten biggest clones make up around 0.058%. The sample comprised naive CD4+ T cells sorted from blood. The subset: CD45RA+ positively selected. These receptors all come from a woman aged 25 to 39 in good health.

The chain carries TRBV14 and TRBJ1-4; D unclear. CDR3 length: 16 amino acids. CDR1 and CDR2 from the germline V gene are SGHDN and FVKESK. With 1 base removed from V and 6 bases from J, the gap between germline ends came to 15 bases. DNA of the CDR3: TGTGCCAGCAGCCAAGGTTTCGGCCCGTTGGATGAAAAACTGTTTTTT. This sequence encodes CASSQGFGPLDEKLFF.

The chain links TRBV10-3 to TRBJ2-3, with no clear D. The germline gives CDR1 ENHRY, CDR2 SYGVKD. V lost 6 bases and J lost 3, with 10 bases in between. The CDR3 consists of 13 residues. The CDR3 region is CAIRPLWTDTQYF. In DNA, the CDR3 is TGTGCCATCAGGCCCCTTTGGACAGATACGCAGTATTTT.